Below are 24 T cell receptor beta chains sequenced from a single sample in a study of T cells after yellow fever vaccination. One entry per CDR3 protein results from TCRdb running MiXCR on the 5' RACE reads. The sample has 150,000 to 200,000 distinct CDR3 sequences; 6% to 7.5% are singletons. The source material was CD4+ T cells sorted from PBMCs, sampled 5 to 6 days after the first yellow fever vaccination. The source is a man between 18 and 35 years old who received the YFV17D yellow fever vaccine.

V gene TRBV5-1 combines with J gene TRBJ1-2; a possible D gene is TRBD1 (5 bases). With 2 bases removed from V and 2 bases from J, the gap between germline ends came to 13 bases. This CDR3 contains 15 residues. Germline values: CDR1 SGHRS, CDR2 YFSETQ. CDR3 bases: TGCGCCAGCAGCTTATCTCCGGGGGAGAACTATGGCTACACCTTC. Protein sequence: CASSLSPGENYGYTF.

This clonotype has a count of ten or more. The chain's CDR3 is CATRRTGELFF. The CDR3 bases are TGTGCCACCAGGCGCACCGGGGAGCTGTTTTTT. The chain combines TRBV24-1 with TRBJ2-2; D is undetermined. Germline lookup yields CDR1 KGHDR and CDR2 SFDVKD. This CDR3 has 11 amino acids. With 7 bases removed from V and 4 bases from J, the gap between germline ends came to 3 bases.

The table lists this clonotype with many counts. CDR3 bases: TGTGCCAGCACCCCGGCAGGGGGATACACTGAAGCTTTCTTT. As protein: CASTPAGGYTEAFF. The V and J genes are TRBV12-3 or TRBV12-4 and TRBJ1-1, with TRBD1 matching 7 bases. The CDR3 loop spans 14 amino acids. With V trimmed by 7 bases and J by 3 bases, 8 bases remained unmatched.

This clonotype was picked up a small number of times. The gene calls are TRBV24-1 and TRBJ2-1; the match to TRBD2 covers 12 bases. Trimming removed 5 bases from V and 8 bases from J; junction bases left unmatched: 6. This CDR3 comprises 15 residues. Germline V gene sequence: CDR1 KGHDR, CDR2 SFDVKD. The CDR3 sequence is CATSGASGGADEQFF. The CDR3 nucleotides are TGTGCCACCAGTGGGGCTAGCGGGGGGGCCGATGAGCAGTTCTTC.

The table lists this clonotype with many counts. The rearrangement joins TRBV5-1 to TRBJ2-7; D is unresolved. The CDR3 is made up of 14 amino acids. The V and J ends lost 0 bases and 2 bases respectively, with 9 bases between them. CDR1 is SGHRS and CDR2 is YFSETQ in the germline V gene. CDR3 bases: TGCGCCAGCAGCTTGGCCCCACAGACCTACGAGCAGTACTTC. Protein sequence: CASSLAPQTYEQYF.

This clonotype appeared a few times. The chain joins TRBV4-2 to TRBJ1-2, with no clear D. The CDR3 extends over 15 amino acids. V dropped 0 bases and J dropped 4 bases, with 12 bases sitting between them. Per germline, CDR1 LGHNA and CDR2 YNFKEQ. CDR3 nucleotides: TGTGCCAGCAGCCAAGATCTGTTACGACTCTATGGCTACACCTTC. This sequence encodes CASSQDLLRLYGYTF.

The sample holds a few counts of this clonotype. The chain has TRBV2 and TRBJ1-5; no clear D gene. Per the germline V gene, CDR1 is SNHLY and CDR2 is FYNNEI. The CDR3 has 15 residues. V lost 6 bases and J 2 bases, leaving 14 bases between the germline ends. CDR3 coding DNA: TGTGCCAGCAGGTTCAGGCCTTGGGGCAATCAGCCCCAGCATTTT. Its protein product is CASRFRPWGNQPQHF.

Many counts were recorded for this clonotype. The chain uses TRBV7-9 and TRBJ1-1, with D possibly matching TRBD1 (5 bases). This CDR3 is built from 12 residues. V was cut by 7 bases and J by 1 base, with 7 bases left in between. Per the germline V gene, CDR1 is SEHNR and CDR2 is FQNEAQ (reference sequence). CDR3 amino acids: CASTRENTEAFF. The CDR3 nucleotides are TGTGCCAGCACCAGGGAGAACACTGAAGCTTTCTTT.

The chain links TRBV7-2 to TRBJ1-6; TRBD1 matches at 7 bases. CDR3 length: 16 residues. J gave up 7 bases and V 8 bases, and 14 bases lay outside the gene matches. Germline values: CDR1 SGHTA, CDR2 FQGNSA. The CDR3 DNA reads TGTGCCAGCCTACCCACGGCAGGGGGTCCAAATTCACCCCTCCACTTT. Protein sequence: CASLPTAGGPNSPLHF. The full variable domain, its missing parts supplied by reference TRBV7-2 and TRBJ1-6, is GAGVSQSPSNKVTEKGKDVELRCDPISGHTALYWYRQSLGQGLEFLIYFQGNSAPDKSGLPSDRFSAERTGGSVSTLTIQRTQQEDSAVYLCASLPTAGGPNSPLHFGNGTRLTVT.

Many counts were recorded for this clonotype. CDR3 residues: CASSITGLSGTQYF. CDR3 DNA sequence: TGTGCCAGTAGTATAACAGGGCTTAGCGGGACCCAGTACTTC. This sequence joins TRBV19 and TRBJ2-5, with D perhaps being TRBD1 or TRBD2 (6 bases each). Germline CDR1 LNHDA, CDR2 SQIVND (reference sequence). Deletions cut 2 bases from V and 7 bases from J, with 14 bases between. The CDR3 is 14 amino acids.

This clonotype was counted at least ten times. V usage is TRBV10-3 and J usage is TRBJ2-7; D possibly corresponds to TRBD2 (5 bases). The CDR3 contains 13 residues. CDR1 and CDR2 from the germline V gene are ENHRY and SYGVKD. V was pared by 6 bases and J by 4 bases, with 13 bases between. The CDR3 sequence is CAISTPRGYEQYF. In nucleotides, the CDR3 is TGTGCCATCAGCACCCCACGGGGATACGAGCAGTACTTC.

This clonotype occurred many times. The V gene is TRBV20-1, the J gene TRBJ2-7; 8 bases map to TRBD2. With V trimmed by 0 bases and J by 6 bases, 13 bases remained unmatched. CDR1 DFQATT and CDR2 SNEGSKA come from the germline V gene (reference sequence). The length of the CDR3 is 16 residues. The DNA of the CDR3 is TGCAGTGCTAGAGACGCGAAAGGGACTAGGCGGCGCGAGCAGTACTTC. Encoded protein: CSARDAKGTRRREQYF.

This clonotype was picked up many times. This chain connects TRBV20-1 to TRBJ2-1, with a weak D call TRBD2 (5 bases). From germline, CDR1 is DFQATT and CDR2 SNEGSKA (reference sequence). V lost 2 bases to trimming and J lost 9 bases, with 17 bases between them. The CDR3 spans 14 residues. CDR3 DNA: TGCAGTGCTAGAACCGGGATATCCTCGGGTGAGCAGTTCTTC. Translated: CSARTGISSGEQFF.

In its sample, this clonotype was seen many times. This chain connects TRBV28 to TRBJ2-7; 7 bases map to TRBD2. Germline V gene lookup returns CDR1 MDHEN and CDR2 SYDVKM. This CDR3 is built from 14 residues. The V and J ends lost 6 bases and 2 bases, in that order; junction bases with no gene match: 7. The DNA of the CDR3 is TGTGCCAGCAGACCTATGGCGGGGGCCTACGAGCAGTACGTC. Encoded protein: CASRPMAGAYEQYV.

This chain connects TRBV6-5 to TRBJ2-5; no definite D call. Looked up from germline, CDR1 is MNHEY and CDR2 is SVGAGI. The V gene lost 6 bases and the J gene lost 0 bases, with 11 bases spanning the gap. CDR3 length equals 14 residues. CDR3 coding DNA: TGTGCCAGCAGGCTGGCTGTGTACCAAGAGACCCAGTACTTC. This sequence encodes CASRLAVYQETQYF.

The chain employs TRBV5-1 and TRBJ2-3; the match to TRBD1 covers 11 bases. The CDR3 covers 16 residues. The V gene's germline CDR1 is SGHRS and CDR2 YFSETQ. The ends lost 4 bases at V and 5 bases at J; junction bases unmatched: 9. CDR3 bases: TGCGCCAGCAGCATGCAACCCGGGACAGGGGGAGATACGCAGTATTTT. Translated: CASSMQPGTGGDTQYF.

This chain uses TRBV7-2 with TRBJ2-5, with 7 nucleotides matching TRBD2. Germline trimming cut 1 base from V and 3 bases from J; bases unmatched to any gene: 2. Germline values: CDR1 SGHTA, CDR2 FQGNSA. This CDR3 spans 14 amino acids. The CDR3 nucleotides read TGTGCCAGCAGCTTAGGGACTAGAAAAGAGACCCAGTACTTC. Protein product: CASSLGTRKETQYF.

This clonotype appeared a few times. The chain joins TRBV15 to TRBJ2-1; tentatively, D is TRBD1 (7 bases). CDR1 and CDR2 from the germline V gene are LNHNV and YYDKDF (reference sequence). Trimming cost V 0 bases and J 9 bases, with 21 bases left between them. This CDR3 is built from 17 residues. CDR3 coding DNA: TGTGCCACCAGCAGAGATCAGGTGGCAGGGGGGTGGGGTGAGCAGTTCTTC. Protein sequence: CATSRDQVAGGWGEQFF.

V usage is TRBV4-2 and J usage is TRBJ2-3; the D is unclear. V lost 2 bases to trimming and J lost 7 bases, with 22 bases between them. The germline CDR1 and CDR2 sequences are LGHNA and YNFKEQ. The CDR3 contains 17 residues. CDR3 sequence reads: CASSQPPGSSPVNTQYF. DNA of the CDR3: TGTGCCAGCAGCCAACCCCCGGGCTCGAGCCCTGTAAATACGCAGTATTTT.

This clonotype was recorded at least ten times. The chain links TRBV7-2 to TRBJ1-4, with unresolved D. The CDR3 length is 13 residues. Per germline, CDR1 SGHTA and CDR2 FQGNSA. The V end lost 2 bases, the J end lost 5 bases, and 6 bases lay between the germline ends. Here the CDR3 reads CASSLLINEKLFF. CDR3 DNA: TGTGCCAGCAGCTTATTAATCAATGAAAAACTGTTTTTT.

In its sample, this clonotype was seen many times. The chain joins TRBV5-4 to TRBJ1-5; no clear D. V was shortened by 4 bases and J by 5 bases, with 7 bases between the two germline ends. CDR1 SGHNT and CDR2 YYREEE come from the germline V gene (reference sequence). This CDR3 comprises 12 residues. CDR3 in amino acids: CASSHDDQPQHF. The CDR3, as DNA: TGTGCCAGCAGCCATGACGATCAGCCCCAGCATTTT.

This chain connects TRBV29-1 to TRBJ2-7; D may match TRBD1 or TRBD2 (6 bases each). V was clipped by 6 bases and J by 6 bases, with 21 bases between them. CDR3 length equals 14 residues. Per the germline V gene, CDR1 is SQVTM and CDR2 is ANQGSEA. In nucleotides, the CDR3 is TGCAGCGTCCGAACCGGGGGCTTCACCGGCGAGCAGTACTTC. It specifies CSVRTGGFTGEQYF.

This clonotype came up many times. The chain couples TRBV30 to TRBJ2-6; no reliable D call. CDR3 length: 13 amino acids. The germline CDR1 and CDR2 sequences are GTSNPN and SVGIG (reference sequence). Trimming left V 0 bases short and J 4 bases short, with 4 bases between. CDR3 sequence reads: CAWSVGGANVLTF. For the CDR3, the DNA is TGTGCCTGGAGTGTAGGCGGGGCCAACGTCCTGACTTTC.

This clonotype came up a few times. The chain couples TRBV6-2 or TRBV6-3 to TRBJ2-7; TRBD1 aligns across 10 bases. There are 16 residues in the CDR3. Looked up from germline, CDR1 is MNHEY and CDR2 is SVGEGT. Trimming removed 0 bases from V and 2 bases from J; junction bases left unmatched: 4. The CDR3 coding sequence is TGTGCCAGCAGTTACTCGCCCGGGACAGGGGCCTACGAGCAGTACGTC. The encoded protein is CASSYSPGTGAYEQYV.